This TCR beta chain was retrieved from a study of blood T cell repertoires in COVID-19. On the study more broadly: The analysed material was cDNA or gDNA that came from T cells, B-cell-depleted T cells, or PBMCs.

This CDR3 has 12 amino acids. Only in-frame clones appear in the TCRdb table, and some are missing; sequencing was by immunoSEQ multiplex PCR. This sample has roughly 180,000 clones, with over 80% found just once. The chain links TRBV12-1 to TRBJ2-7; TRBD2, the table's D call, was not compared with the DNA. TRBV12-1 constitutes a pseudogene. This clonotype originated in a woman in her forties or fifties who had recovered from COVID-19. Sequencing input: PBMCs or T cells enriched from blood (not recorded which). CDR3 sequence reads: CASNYITYEQYV. CDR3 bases: TGTGCCAGCAACTATATTACGTACGAGCAGTACGTC.